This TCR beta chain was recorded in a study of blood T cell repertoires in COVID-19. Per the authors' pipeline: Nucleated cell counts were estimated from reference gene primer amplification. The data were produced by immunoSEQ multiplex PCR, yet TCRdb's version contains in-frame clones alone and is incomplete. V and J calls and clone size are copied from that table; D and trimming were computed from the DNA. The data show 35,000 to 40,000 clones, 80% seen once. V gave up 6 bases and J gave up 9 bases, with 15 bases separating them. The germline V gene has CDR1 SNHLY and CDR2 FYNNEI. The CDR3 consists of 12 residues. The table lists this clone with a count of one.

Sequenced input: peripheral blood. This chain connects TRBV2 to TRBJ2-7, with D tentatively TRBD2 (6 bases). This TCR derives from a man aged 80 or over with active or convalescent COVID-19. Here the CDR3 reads CASRIGSGVQYF. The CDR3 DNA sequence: TGTGCCAGCAGGATCGGGAGTGGGGTGCAGTACTTC.